Following are 21 T cell receptor beta chains from one sample sequenced in a study of identical twins. One entry per CDR3 protein, called by TCRdb with MiXCR from the 5' RACE reads. The sample holds roughly 630,000 distinct CDR3 sequences, 7.1% seen once. These data were also filed under a second study, of yellow fever vaccine responses in identical twins.

The sample consisted of PBMCs. The receptors derive from a woman aged 18-29 years in good health.

The chain joins TRBV11-1 to TRBJ1-1, with 7 bases aligning to TRBD1. The length of the CDR3 is 12 residues. Germline V CDR1 and CDR2: SGHAT, FQDESV (reference sequence). V was clipped by 3 bases and J by 8 bases; unmatched bases: 3. CDR3 residues: CASSFMTGEAFF. The DNA of the CDR3 is TGTGCCAGCAGCTTCATGACAGGGGAAGCTTTCTTT.

This clonotype was seen repeatedly, ten times or more. The chain recombines TRBV11-3 with TRBJ2-6; D is possibly TRBD1 or TRBD2 (5 bases each). V was pared by 2 bases and J by 0 bases, with 11 bases between. The CDR3 runs 17 residues. Germline V gene sequence: CDR1 SGHNT, CDR2 YENEEA. In DNA, the CDR3 is TGTGCCAGCAGCTTATGGGCAGGGAGCTCTGGGGCCAACGTCCTGACTTTC. It translates to CASSLWAGSSGANVLTF.

This chain connects TRBV24-1 to TRBJ2-2; D is unresolved. The germline V gene encodes CDR1 KGHDR and CDR2 SFDVKD. This CDR3 has 14 residues. V was trimmed by 2 bases and J by 5 bases, leaving 8 bases between them. Here the CDR3 reads CATSDSPETGELFF. The DNA for the CDR3 is TGTGCCACCAGTGATTCACCGGAAACCGGGGAGCTGTTTTTT.

At least ten counts were recorded for this clonotype. This sequence joins TRBV5-1 and TRBJ1-1; D gene unclear. V was cut by 2 bases and J by 5 bases, with 13 bases left in between. Germline V CDR1 and CDR2: SGHRS, YFSETQ. The CDR3 extends over 14 amino acids. DNA for the CDR3: TGCGCCAGCAGCTTTCCCGGTTCGGGAACTGAAGCTTTCTTT. This codes for CASSFPGSGTEAFF.

CDR3 nucleotide sequence: TGTGCCATCGGGGGAGCTTCCGGAGCACTCACAGATACGCAGTATTTT. Amino acid sequence: CAIGGASGALTDTQYF. The chain joins TRBV10-3 to TRBJ2-3; perhaps D is TRBD1 or TRBD2 (5 bases each). The CDR3 loop spans 16 amino acids. Germline loops: CDR1 ENHRY, CDR2 SYGVKD. The V gene lost 8 bases and the J gene lost 2 bases, with 20 bases spanning the gap.

This clonotype was seen a handful of times. V usage is TRBV4-1 and J usage is TRBJ2-1; 7 bases are shared with TRBD1. The CDR3 has 13 residues. Germline CDR1 is MGHRA and CDR2 is YSYEKL. With 5 bases clipped from V and 6 bases from J, the junction kept 4 bases outside the gene matches. Here the CDR3 reads CASSGTALNEQFF. DNA of the CDR3: TGCGCCAGCAGCGGGACAGCCCTCAATGAGCAGTTCTTC.

The gene calls are TRBV10-3 and TRBJ1-4, with D possibly being TRBD1 (5 bases). Germline assignment: CDR1 ENHRY and CDR2 SYGVKD. This CDR3 has 14 amino acids. V was pared by 3 bases and J by 7 bases, with 12 bases between. CDR3 nucleotide sequence: TGTGCCATCAGTGAAGGCCGGGGGGGTGAAAAACTGTTTTTT. This encodes CAISEGRGGEKLFF.

The chain carries TRBV20-1 and TRBJ1-5; 7 bases match TRBD1. CDR3 length: 17 residues. CDR1 is DFQATT, CDR2 SNEGSKA, per germline (reference sequence). Losses at the gene ends were 7 bases for V and 0 bases for J; bases not matched to a gene: 15. Here the CDR3 DNA reads TGCAGTGTTTCTCAGACAGGGAAAAAATATAGCAATCAGCCCCAGCATTTT. It specifies CSVSQTGKKYSNQPQHF.

This clonotype was seen a handful of times. The chain links TRBV12-3 or TRBV12-4 to TRBJ2-3; tentatively, D is TRBD1 (6 bases). This CDR3 contains 15 residues. V was clipped by 6 bases and J by 3 bases, with 16 bases between them. The chain's CDR3 is CASRRTVVSTDTQYF. CDR3 DNA sequence: TGTGCCAGCAGACGGACAGTCGTATCAACAGATACGCAGTATTTT.

The chain recombines TRBV4-1 with TRBJ2-3, with D unclear. The germline V gene has CDR1 MGHRA and CDR2 YSYEKL. Trimming stripped 0 bases from V and 2 bases from J, with 6 bases between. The CDR3 extends over 14 amino acids. CDR3 sequence reads: CASSQEELTDTQYF. The CDR3 DNA is TGCGCCAGCAGCCAAGAGGAACTCACAGATACGCAGTATTTT.

This clonotype was found a few times. The chain links TRBV7-9 to TRBJ2-5, with TRBD1 identical over 11 bases. The CDR3 runs to 17 residues. CDR1 is SEHNR, CDR2 FQNEAQ, per germline (reference sequence). After removal of 3 bases from V and 5 bases from J, the junction contained 11 bases not matched to a gene. The CDR3 coding sequence is TGTGCCAGCAGCTTGGACAGGGGGCGTCTACCTGGGGAGACCCAGTACTTC. The encoded protein is CASSLDRGRLPGETQYF.

The J gene is TRBJ2-3, the V gene TRBV5-5; D not resolved. The CDR3 consists of 15 residues. Germline V gene lookup returns CDR1 SGHKS and CDR2 YYEKEE (reference sequence). Trimming pared 4 bases from V and 4 bases from J, leaving 16 bases between. The CDR3 loop is CASSPGIYIPDTQYF. In DNA, the CDR3 is TGTGCCAGCAGCCCTGGGATTTACATCCCAGATACGCAGTATTTT. Based on the CDR3 plus reference TRBV5-5 and TRBJ2-3, the full variable domain is DAGVTQSPTHLIKTRGQQVTLRCSPISGHKSVSWYQQVLGQGPQFIFQYYEKEERGRGNFPDRFSARQFPNYSSELNVNALLLGDSALYLCASSPGIYIPDTQYFGPGTRLTVL.

This clonotype occurred many times. This rearrangement joins TRBV27 to TRBJ1-5, with TRBD1 matching over 9 bases. V lost 6 bases to trimming and J lost 6 bases; unmatched junction nucleotides: 9. Germline CDR1 and CDR2: MNHEY and SMNVEV (reference sequence). This CDR3 contains 15 residues. The CDR3: CASRPGQGEVQPQHF. Written as DNA, the CDR3 is TGTGCCAGCAGGCCGGGACAGGGAGAGGTTCAGCCCCAGCATTTT.

This clonotype was counted many times. The chain carries TRBV3-1 and TRBJ2-1; D not resolved. The CDR3 extends over 12 amino acids. Germline lookup yields CDR1 LGHDT and CDR2 YNNKEL (reference sequence). V lost 1 base to trimming and J lost 8 bases, with 6 bases between them. This CDR3 reads CASSQVSYEQFF. DNA of the CDR3: TGTGCCAGCAGCCAAGTTTCGTATGAGCAGTTCTTC.

This clonotype was found a few times. The gene calls are TRBV12-3 or TRBV12-4 and TRBJ1-1; D not certain. This CDR3 has 13 residues. V was clipped by 1 base and J by 11 bases, with 14 bases between them. The CDR3 here is CASSLEQLRLAFF. For the CDR3, the DNA is TGTGCCAGCAGTTTAGAGCAGTTGAGGCTGGCTTTCTTT.

The CDR3 loop is CASSPLGQGSNQPQHF. The CDR3 nucleotides read TGTGCCAGCAGTCCTCTTGGACAGGGAAGCAATCAGCCCCAGCATTTT. The chain combines TRBV12-3 or TRBV12-4 with TRBJ1-5, with 8 bases lining up with TRBD1. CDR3 size: 16 residues. The junction had 7 bases not matched to a gene; V was cut back by 5 bases and J by 1 base.

The chain recombines TRBV7-3 with TRBJ2-2; D is ambiguous. The V end was cut by 5 bases, the J end by 5 bases, with 12 bases between. The CDR3 runs to 14 residues. Germline V CDR1 and CDR2: SGHTA, FQGTGA. In DNA, the CDR3 is TGTGCCAGCAGCCCCTCGGCCCTTACCGGGGAGCTGTTTTTT. Translated: CASSPSALTGELFF.

The chain joins TRBV5-1 to TRBJ2-5; D is uncertain. CDR1 SGHRS and CDR2 YFSETQ come from the germline V gene. Trimming cost V 4 bases and J 3 bases, with 10 bases left between them. The length of the CDR3 is 13 residues. The CDR3 region has the DNA TGCGCCAGCAGCCACCTTATGGAAGAGACCCAGTACTTC. Protein product: CASSHLMEETQYF.

CDR3 sequence (DNA): TGTGCCATCAAAAGGACAGAGGAGGTGTCTGAAGCTTTCTTT. Translated, it gives CAIKRTEEVSEAFF. J is TRBJ1-1 and V is TRBV10-3, with a weak D call TRBD1 (6 bases). The germline V gene encodes CDR1 ENHRY and CDR2 SYGVKD. The length of the CDR3 is 14 residues. V gave up 7 bases and J gave up 6 bases, with 18 bases separating them.

In this sample, this clonotype turned up a few times. The rearrangement uses TRBV3-1 and TRBJ1-2; 7 bases line up with TRBD1. The CDR3 sequence is 15 residues long. The trim removed 4 bases at V and 5 bases at J, leaving 10 bases unmatched. Germline loops: CDR1 LGHDT, CDR2 YNNKEL (reference sequence). The CDR3 nucleotides read TGTGCCAGCAGCCGGGGGGGACAGACGACTTATGGCTACACCTTC. Its protein is CASSRGGQTTYGYTF.

This clonotype has at least ten counts. The chain carries TRBV10-2 and TRBJ1-5; unclear D gene. The V and J ends lost 2 bases and 0 bases respectively, with 5 bases between them. The CDR3 totals 14 residues. CDR1 is WSHSY, CDR2 SAAADI, per germline. As DNA, the CDR3 is TGCGCCAGCAGTGAGGCCGGTAGCAATCAGCCCCAGCATTTT. Encoded protein: CASSEAGSNQPQHF.